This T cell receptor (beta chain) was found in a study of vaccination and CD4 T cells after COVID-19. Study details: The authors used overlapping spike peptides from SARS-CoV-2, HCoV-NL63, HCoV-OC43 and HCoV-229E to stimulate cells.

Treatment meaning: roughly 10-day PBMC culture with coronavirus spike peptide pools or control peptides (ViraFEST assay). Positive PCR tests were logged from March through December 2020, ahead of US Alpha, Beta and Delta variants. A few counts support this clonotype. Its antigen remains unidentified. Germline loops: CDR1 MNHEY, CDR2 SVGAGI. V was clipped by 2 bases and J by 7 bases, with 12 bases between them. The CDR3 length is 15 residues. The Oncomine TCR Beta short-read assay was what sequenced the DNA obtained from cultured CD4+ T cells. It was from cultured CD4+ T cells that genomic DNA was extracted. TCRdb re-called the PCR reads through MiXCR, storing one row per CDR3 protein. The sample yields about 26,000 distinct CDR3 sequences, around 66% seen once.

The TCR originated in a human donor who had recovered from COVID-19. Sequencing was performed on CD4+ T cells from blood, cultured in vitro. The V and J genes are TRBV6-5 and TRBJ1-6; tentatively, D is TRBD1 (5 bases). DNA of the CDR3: TGTGCCAGCAGTTACATGGGGACTGTAAATTCACCCCTCCACTTT. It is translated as CASSYMGTVNSPLHF.